Following are 27 T cell receptor beta chains from one sample sequenced in a study of vaccination effects on CD4 cells after COVID-19. Sequencing in the ViraFEST assay came after antigen-specific CD4+ T cells had been expanded with viral peptide pools, which were used to stimulate PBMC. Cells that had been cultured for 10 days were the source of isolated CD4+ T cells. Two-dose vaccination with either BNT162b2 or mRNA-1273 was given to the participants. Their antigens are not known. Method: immunoSEQ multiplex PCR; TCRdb's copy keeps in-frame clones and lacks some. The sample contains 64,000 or so clones, about 73% of which appear only once. Sequenced here: CD4+ T cells from PBMCs cultured with HCoV-OC43 spike peptides, sampled after COVID-19 vaccination. Subset defined: HCoV-OC43 spike overlapping peptide pool stimulation. The source of these receptors is a human donor who received a COVID-19 vaccine.

The V call is TRBV7-3, the J call TRBJ2-2; 16 bases fit TRBD2. J was trimmed by 5 bases and V by 4 bases; bases with no gene match: 4. The CDR3 length is 17 residues. Germline assignment: CDR1 SGHTA and CDR2 FQGTGA. CDR3 in DNA: TGTGCCAGCAGCTCACCGGGACTAGCGGGGGGGACCGGGGAGCTGTTTTTT. It yields the protein CASSSPGLAGGTGELFF.

The V call is TRBV7-8, the J call TRBJ1-2, with D maybe TRBD1 (5 bases). V dropped 1 base and J dropped 5 bases, with 11 bases sitting between them. The CDR3 loop spans 14 amino acids. Germline lookup yields CDR1 SGHVS and CDR2 FQNEAQ. CDR3 sequence reads: CASSLERGTYGYTF. For the CDR3, the DNA is TGTGCCAGCAGCTTAGAGAGGGGAACTTATGGCTACACCTTC.

The chain combines TRBV3-1 (or the pseudogene TRBV3-2) with TRBJ1-2; D uncertain. V was pared by 0 bases and J by 7 bases, with 15 bases between. Germline CDR1 LGHDT, CDR2 YNNKEL (reference sequence). The CDR3 loop spans 15 amino acids. The CDR3 DNA reads as TGTGCCAGCAGCCAAGATTGGGCACCGTGGGTTGGCTACACCTTC. This translates into CASSQDWAPWVGYTF.

The chain employs TRBV9 and TRBJ2-4, with D maybe TRBD1 (6 bases). Germline V gene sequence: CDR1 SGDLS, CDR2 YYNGEE. This CDR3 has 17 amino acids. With 0 bases removed from V and 0 bases from J, the gap between germline ends came to 13 bases. CDR3 in amino acids: CASSVDPGHKAKNIQYF. The CDR3 nucleotides are TGTGCCAGCAGCGTAGATCCGGGACATAAAGCCAAAAACATTCAGTACTTC.

This sequence joins TRBV5-6 and TRBJ1-1; the D is unclear. Trimming took off 0 bases at V and 1 base at J, with 7 bases between the two ends. Germline V gene sequence: CDR1 SGHDT, CDR2 YYEEEE. This CDR3 has 14 amino acids. This chain's CDR3 is CASSLGARNTEAFF. In nucleotides, the CDR3 is TGTGCCAGCAGCTTGGGGGCGCGGAACACTGAAGCTTTCTTT.

The chain employs TRBV6-2 or TRBV6-3 and TRBJ2-3; 7 bases align to TRBD1. Germline lookup yields CDR1 MNHEY and CDR2 SVGEGT. This CDR3 is 15 amino acids long. V shed 7 bases, J shed 0 bases, and the junction held 7 bases outside the gene matches. CDR3 region: CASIPTGISTDTQYF. The DNA for the CDR3 is TGTGCCAGCATCCCGACAGGGATTAGCACAGATACGCAGTATTTT.

This clone was counted between two and nine times. DNA for the CDR3: TGTGCCAGCAGCTTCGGGACCTCCGGGACCGGGGAGCTGTTTTTT. Amino acid sequence: CASSFGTSGTGELFF. The gene calls are TRBV7-2 and TRBJ2-2, with D possibly called TRBD1 or TRBD2 (5 bases each). The germline gives CDR1 SGHTA, CDR2 FQGNSA. There are 15 residues in the CDR3. V dropped 3 bases and J dropped 5 bases, with 13 bases sitting between them.

The rearrangement links TRBV20-1 to TRBJ1-2; D may be TRBD1 (6 bases). V lost 3 bases to trimming and J lost 3 bases, with 14 bases between them. In germline, CDR1 is DFQATT, CDR2 SNEGSKA (reference sequence). The CDR3 is 14 amino acids. CDR3 in amino acids: CSASLGGDHYGYTF. DNA of the CDR3: TGCAGTGCTAGTCTAGGGGGGGACCACTATGGCTACACCTTC.

The chain recombines TRBV18 with TRBJ1-5, with D possibly being TRBD1 (6 bases). V was cut by 3 bases and J by 0 bases, with 9 bases left in between. Germline CDR1 reads KGHSH; CDR2 reads LQKENI. CDR3 length: 15 residues. The CDR3 DNA is TGTGCCAGCTCACCGGACAGAAATAGCAATCAGCCCCAGCATTTT. Its translation is CASSPDRNSNQPQHF.

This clone was picked up a small number of times. This sequence joins TRBV4-1 and TRBJ2-1, with D perhaps being TRBD1 or TRBD2 (5 bases each). The ends were cut back, 3 bases at V and 7 bases at J, with 13 bases in the middle. CDR3 length: 14 amino acids. Germline values: CDR1 MGHRA, CDR2 YSYEKL. In DNA form, the CDR3 reads TGCGCCAGCAGCCAGACCGGGACCCCAAATGAGCAGTTCTTC. It encodes CASSQTGTPNEQFF.

This clone was seen just once. This CDR3 is also generated by other DNA sequences in the sample. The V gene is TRBV5-1, the J gene TRBJ1-1, with D uncertain. This CDR3 region has 13 residues. The germline V and J ends were trimmed by 0 bases and 0 bases, with 3 bases remaining between them. Germline V lookup: CDR1 SGHRS, CDR2 YFSETQ. CDR3 sequence (DNA): TGCGCCAGCAGCTTGGCTGTGAACACTGAAGCTTTCTTT. It encodes CASSLAVNTEAFF.

The rearrangement links TRBV18 to TRBJ2-2; no definite D call. Germline V lookup: CDR1 KGHSH, CDR2 LQKENI. The CDR3 covers 13 residues. V was clipped by 3 bases and J by 5 bases, with 7 bases between them. Written as DNA, the CDR3 is TGTGCCAGCTCACCGGATCTAACCGGGGAGCTGTTTTTT. Protein sequence: CASSPDLTGELFF. Variable domain in full (rest from reference TRBV18 and TRBJ2-2): NAGVMQNPRHLVRRRGQEARLRCSPMKGHSHVYWYRQLPEEGLKFMVYLQKENIIDESGMPKERFSAEFPKEGPSILRIQQVVRGDSAAYFCASSPDLTGELFFGEGSRLTVL.

This chain joins TRBV2 and TRBJ1-6; D call uncertain. This CDR3 is built from 14 residues. V dropped 4 bases and J dropped 8 bases, with 12 bases sitting between them. Germline CDR1 and CDR2: SNHLY and FYNNEI. In nucleotides, the CDR3 is TGTGCCAGCAGTGCTCGGGGAAGAGATTCACCCCTCCACTTT. Protein product: CASSARGRDSPLHF.

The chain combines TRBV7-3 with TRBJ1-1; D may be TRBD1 (6 bases). The CDR3 extends over 13 amino acids. Trimming shortened V by 6 bases and J by 5 bases, and 13 bases separated the two germline ends. Per germline, CDR1 SGHTA and CDR2 FQGTGA. The CDR3 DNA sequence: TGTGCCAGCAGGTCAGGGGTGGGAACTGAAGCTTTCTTT. Translation gives CASRSGVGTEAFF.

The genes are TRBV10-2 and TRBJ2-7; the match to TRBD2 covers 11 bases. Germline lookup yields CDR1 WSHSY and CDR2 SAAADI. There are 16 residues in the CDR3. V dropped 3 bases and J dropped 7; count of bases not matched to a gene: 11. The CDR3 here is CASSDSSGGRSGEQYV. CDR3 coding DNA: TGCGCCAGCAGTGATTCTAGCGGGGGGAGATCTGGGGAGCAGTACGTC.

This clone was seen a handful of times. The chain links TRBV5-4 to TRBJ2-1, with 8 bases aligning to TRBD1. The V segment lost 3 bases and the J segment 7 bases; nucleotides outside the gene matches: 6. CDR1 is SGHNT, CDR2 YYREEE, per germline (reference sequence). This CDR3 comprises 14 residues. The CDR3 DNA reads as TGTGCCAGCAGCTCTCGGACAGGGACAAATGAGCAGTTCTTC. It is translated as CASSSRTGTNEQFF.

This CDR3 reads CASSYSMSSPEYF. CDR3 nucleotide sequence: TGTGCCAGCAGTTACTCGATGTCCTCGCCCGAGTATTTT. The chain links TRBV6-5 to TRBJ2-3; D unresolved. The germline gives CDR1 MNHEY, CDR2 SVGAGI. V was shortened by 0 bases and J by 13 bases, with 14 bases between the two germline ends. This CDR3 has 13 amino acids.

This rearrangement joins TRBV5-5 to TRBJ1-1; a weak D match, TRBD1 (5 bases). The CDR3 loop spans 13 amino acids. Germline lookup yields CDR1 SGHKS and CDR2 YYEKEE (reference sequence). Trimming took off 4 bases at V and 0 bases at J, with 7 bases between the two ends. Written as DNA, the CDR3 is TGTGCCAGCAGCGGGGGGGTGAACACTGAAGCTTTCTTT. It codes for CASSGGVNTEAFF. Complete variable domain (other parts from reference TRBV5-5 and TRBJ1-1): DAGVTQSPTHLIKTRGQQVTLRCSPISGHKSVSWYQQVLGQGPQFIFQYYEKEERGRGNFPDRFSARQFPNYSSELNVNALLLGDSALYLCASSGGVNTEAFFGQGTRLTVV.

The chain couples TRBV6-6 to TRBJ1-5, with 8 bases aligning to TRBD1. CDR1 is MNHNY and CDR2 is SVGAGI in the germline V gene (reference sequence). J lost 6 bases, V lost 4 bases, and 11 bases had no gene match. This CDR3 has 16 residues. The CDR3 nucleotides read TGTGCCAGCAGTTTTAAACAGGGGGGGTTTAGTCAGCCCCAGCATTTT. Its protein is CASSFKQGGFSQPQHF.

The chain joins TRBV24-1 to TRBJ2-5, with D tentatively TRBD1 or TRBD2 (5 bases each). The CDR3 totals 14 residues. Germline V gene lookup returns CDR1 KGHDR and CDR2 SFDVKD. V was clipped by 9 bases and J by 5 bases, with 18 bases between them. CDR3 bases: TGTGCCACCTCAACAGGCTCGGGGTTCGAGACCCAGTACTTC. It codes for CATSTGSGFETQYF.

V and J are TRBV7-2 and TRBJ1-2; no clear D gene. The V end was cut by 6 bases, the J end by 7 bases, with 15 bases between. The CDR3 is made up of 13 amino acids. CDR1 and CDR2 (germline): SGHTA, FQGNSA. This chain's CDR3 is CASRYDVLLGYTF. The CDR3, as DNA: TGTGCCAGCAGATACGACGTTTTGCTTGGCTACACCTTC. Based on the CDR3 plus reference TRBV7-2 and TRBJ1-2, the full variable domain is GAGVSQSPSNKVTEKGKDVELRCDPISGHTALYWYRQSLGQGLEFLIYFQGNSAPDKSGLPSDRFSAERTGGSVSTLTIQRTQQEDSAVYLCASRYDVLLGYTFGSGTRLTVV.

This chain uses TRBV7-2 with TRBJ1-5; 7 bases are shared with TRBD1. This CDR3 comprises 15 residues. Per germline, CDR1 SGHTA and CDR2 FQGNSA. J was trimmed by 2 bases and V by 4 bases; bases with no gene match: 5. The CDR3 sequence: CASSSDREGNQPQHF. In DNA form, the CDR3 reads TGTGCCAGCAGCTCAGACAGGGAGGGCAATCAGCCCCAGCATTTT. Using reference TRBV7-2 and TRBJ1-5 for the parts outside the CDR3, the full variable domain is GAGVSQSPSNKVTEKGKDVELRCDPISGHTALYWYRQSLGQGLEFLIYFQGNSAPDKSGLPSDRFSAERTGGSVSTLTIQRTQQEDSAVYLCASSSDREGNQPQHFGDGTRLSIL.

Written as DNA, the CDR3 is TGTGCCAGCAGCCGGACTAGCGGGGGGAGGGAGACCCAGTACTTC. This translates into CASSRTSGGRETQYF. The chain combines TRBV5-4 with TRBJ2-5; 14 bases align to TRBD2. This CDR3 comprises 15 residues. V shed 4 bases and J 5 bases; nucleotides not matched to a gene: 4. CDR1 is SGHNT and CDR2 is YYREEE in the germline V gene (reference sequence).

The rearrangement joins TRBV5-4 to TRBJ1-2; tentative D call: TRBD1 (5 bases). CDR1 is SGHNT, CDR2 YYREEE, per germline (reference sequence). The CDR3 is made up of 14 amino acids. Trimming took off 4 bases at V and 2 bases at J, with 12 bases between the two ends. CDR3 region: CASSPPGPNYGYTF. The CDR3 nucleotides are TGTGCCAGCAGCCCACCGGGACCCAACTATGGCTACACCTTC.

The CDR3 loop reads CATRDSGAKDTQYF. The CDR3 DNA is TGTGCCACCAGAGACTCGGGGGCGAAAGATACGCAGTATTTT. The chain carries TRBV24-1 and TRBJ2-3; D may correspond to TRBD1 or TRBD2 (6 bases each). Per the germline V gene, CDR1 is KGHDR and CDR2 is SFDVKD. V was pared by 7 bases and J by 5 bases, with 15 bases between. CDR3 length equals 14 residues.

V gene TRBV2 combines with J gene TRBJ1-4, with TRBD1 as a possible D gene (6 bases). CDR1 and CDR2 (germline): SNHLY, FYNNEI. The CDR3 is 14 residues long. Trimming removed 6 bases from V and 0 bases from J, with 8 bases in between. The CDR3 DNA sequence: TGTGCCAGCAGCGGGGGCACAACTAATGAAAAACTGTTTTTT. This translates into CASSGGTTNEKLFF.

This clone was counted a single time. The chain links TRBV2 to TRBJ1-4; D not certain. Germline loops: CDR1 SNHLY, CDR2 FYNNEI. V lost 2 bases and J 10 bases, leaving 5 bases between the germline ends. CDR3 length equals 11 residues. The CDR3 DNA is TGTGCCAGCAGTGAATCTGCAAAACTGTTTTTT. Its translation is CASSESAKLFF.